The 5 T cell receptor beta chains below come from one sample, sequenced in a study of post-analysis software for immune sequencing data (dated by TCRdb to the mid-2010s). Library preparation employed PCR. The sequencer listed for this sample is Illumina HiSeq 2500. To reduce PCR and sequencing biases, unique molecular identifiers were built into the TCR beta cDNA libraries. TCRdb trimmed the raw reads at Q25, called clones with MiXCR and kept productive beta chains. Identical CDR3 protein sequences are pooled into one entry, listed with their most common genes and DNA. The sample table lists roughly 700,000 distinct CDR3 sequences, roughly 27% of them with a count of one. Approximately 0.6% of the sample is in the top ten clones. The research as a whole found: Significantly higher frequencies in patients than in controls were found for several TRBV segments, including TRBV5-6, TRBV5-1 and TRBV20-1.

Their specific antigens are unknown. The sequenced sample consisted of blood. These receptors originate from a girl between 10 and 17 years old with multiple sclerosis.

This chain links TRBV12-3 or TRBV12-4 with TRBJ2-1; TRBD2 aligns across 8 bases. This CDR3 region has 15 residues. The J segment lost 1 base and the V segment lost 4 bases, leaving 3 bases of the junction unmatched. This CDR3 reads CASSSGGGSYNEQFF. DNA for the CDR3: TGTGCCAGCAGTTCTGGCGGGGGGTCCTACAATGAGCAGTTCTTC.

The chain couples TRBV4-2 to TRBJ2-5; 8 bases are a match to TRBD1. The CDR3 totals 15 residues. V was clipped by 3 bases and J by 0 bases; unmatched bases: 3. Germline lookup yields CDR1 LGHNA and CDR2 YNFKEQ. CDR3 in amino acids: CASSQSTGDQETQYF. The DNA for the CDR3 is TGTGCCAGCAGCCAGTCGACAGGGGACCAAGAGACCCAGTACTTC.

This sequence joins TRBV28 and TRBJ2-7, with D tentatively TRBD2 (5 bases). The V gene's germline CDR1 is MDHEN and CDR2 SYDVKM. V lost 7 bases and J lost 4, with 14 bases in between. The CDR3 contains 13 residues. The CDR3 DNA sequence: TGTGCCAGCATTTCTGAGCGGTTATACGAGCAGTACTTC. Amino acids: CASISERLYEQYF.

The rearrangement uses TRBV7-2 and TRBJ2-1; TRBD2 matches at 12 bases. The germline V gene encodes CDR1 SGHTA and CDR2 FQGNSA. This CDR3 region has 19 residues. Unmatched junction bases numbered 8, after V lost 2 bases and J lost 0 bases. The CDR3 loop is CASSLRAASGGASYNEQFF. In DNA form, the CDR3 reads TGTGCCAGCAGCTTAAGGGCCGCTAGCGGGGGGGCCTCCTACAATGAGCAGTTCTTC.

This clonotype occurred many times. The chain uses TRBV20-1 and TRBJ1-2, with 7 bases aligning to TRBD1. V shed 3 bases and J 4 bases; nucleotides not matched to a gene: 5. The CDR3 loop spans 13 amino acids. Germline CDR1 and CDR2: DFQATT and SNEGSKA (reference sequence). CDR3 bases: TGCAGTGCTAGCGACAGGGCCTCCTATGGCTACACCTTC. It is translated as CSASDRASYGYTF.